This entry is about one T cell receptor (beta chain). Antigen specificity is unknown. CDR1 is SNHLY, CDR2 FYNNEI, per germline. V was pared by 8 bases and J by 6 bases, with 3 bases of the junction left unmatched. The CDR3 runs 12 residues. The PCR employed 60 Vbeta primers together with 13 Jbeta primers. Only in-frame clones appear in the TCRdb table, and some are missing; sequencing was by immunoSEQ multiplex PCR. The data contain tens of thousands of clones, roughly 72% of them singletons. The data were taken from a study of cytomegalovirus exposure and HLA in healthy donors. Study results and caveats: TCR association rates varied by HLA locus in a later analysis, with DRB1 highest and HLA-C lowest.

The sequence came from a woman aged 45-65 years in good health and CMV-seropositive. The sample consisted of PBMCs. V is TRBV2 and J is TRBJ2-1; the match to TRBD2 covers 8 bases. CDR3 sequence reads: CASQREFNEQFF. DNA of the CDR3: TGTGCCAGCCAGCGGGAGTTCAATGAGCAGTTCTTC.